This T cell receptor (beta chain) was captured by sequencing in a study of vaccination and CD4 T cells after COVID-19. Sequence data for DNA of cultured CD4+ T cells were generated by the Oncomine TCR Beta short-read assay. TCRdb called the PCR reads again in MiXCR, with one record for every CDR3 protein. The repertoire holds more than 20,000 distinct CDR3 sequences, with 50% to 70% as singletons. The CDR3 loop spans 15 amino acids. V was shortened by 3 bases and J by 5 bases, with 16 bases between the two germline ends. Germline V gene data show CDR1 as MNHNS and CDR2 as SASEGT. Treatment in this sample: roughly 11-day PBMC culture with coronavirus spike peptide pools or control peptides (ViraFEST assay). The table lists this clonotype with a few counts. Its antigen is currently unknown.

The sequence was obtained from a human donor who received a COVID-19 vaccine. The sequencing here drew on CD4+ T cells from blood, cultured in vitro, taken after SARS-CoV-2 vaccination. The V call is TRBV6-1, the J call TRBJ2-5; D might be TRBD2 (6 bases). In DNA, the CDR3 is TGTGCCAGCAGTGATTTTAATGGTGGGGGGGAGACCCAGTACTTC. Its protein is CASSDFNGGGETQYF.